There are a few counts of the clone carrying this T cell receptor beta chain. Antigen specificity is unknown. TCRdb passed the 5' RACE reads through MiXCR, listing each CDR3 protein once. The sample has about 120,000 distinct CDR3 sequences, around 6.7% seen once. The entry originates in a study of T cells after yellow fever vaccination. Study-wide context: Libraries from low-cell-number fractions were prepared with the SMART-Seq v4 Ultra Low Input RNA kit. Study-level findings and limits: Among primary-vaccination clones, most reappeared after the booster, at 95% to 96% for CD4 and about 90% for CD8. High-abundance clonotypes from the bulk population could contaminate FACS-sorted repertoires. Of the clonotypes, a small share occurred in both CD4 and CD8 compartments.

Germline CDR1 and CDR2: LNHDA and SQIVND (reference sequence). This CDR3 region has 19 residues. Trimming left V 3 bases short and J 1 base short, with 24 bases between. V is TRBV19 and J is TRBJ2-5; possibly TRBD1 for D (6 bases). The TCR comes from a man younger than 30 who received the YFV17D yellow fever vaccine. The material sequenced was CD4+ T cells sorted from PBMCs, taken approximately 40 days after the first yellow fever vaccination. This CDR3 is CASSIRLNPGAPIQETQYF. The CDR3 DNA reads as TGTGCCAGTAGTATCCGCCTCAACCCAGGGGCCCCGATCCAAGAGACCCAGTACTTC.